This T cell receptor beta chain stems from a study of vaccination effects on CD4 cells after COVID-19. Study-level results: Clones that were induced by infection or by vaccine showed marked contraction late after vaccination.

As to this clone: Its matching antigen is unknown.

Sequencing followed a ViraFEST assay step that expanded antigen-specific CD4+ T cells with viral peptide pools. Once cultured for nine to ten days, the cells underwent separation to obtain CD4+ T cells. Among the vaccine recipients, none had a prior SARS-CoV-2 infection, and nucleocapsid antibodies were negative. They grew 2 million to 2.5 million PBMC in each well, adding about 10 IU/ml IL-2 and 10 ug/ml peptides. Each culture had half its medium swapped for IL-2 medium on days 3 and 7. The CDR3 extends over 14 amino acids. V shed 8 bases and J shed 0 bases, with 13 bases lying between them. Germline assignment: CDR1 GTSNPN and CDR2 SVGIG (reference sequence). TCRdb keeps only in-frame clones here, not all; method: immunoSEQ multiplex PCR. The data show about 73,000 clones, with 78% seen just once and approximately 10% held by the top ten.

This clonotype was obtained from a human donor who received a COVID-19 vaccine. The source was CD4+ T cells from PBMCs cultured with SARS-CoV-2 spike peptides, collected before COVID-19 vaccination. The chain is built from TRBV30 and TRBJ2-2, with D maybe TRBD1 (7 bases). CDR3 amino acids: CAGRGQPNTGELFF. The CDR3 DNA follows: TGTGCCGGGCGGGGACAGCCGAACACCGGGGAGCTGTTTTTT.